This record covers a single T cell receptor beta chain. Its antigen is as yet unknown. MiXCR, run by TCRdb on the 5' RACE reads, gives a single entry per CDR3 protein. The sample has 750,000 to 950,000 distinct CDR3 sequences; about 12% are singletons. The data stem from a study of identical twins. General observations from the study: Alpha sequences that were out-of-frame and twin-shared showed an excess of low generation probability. In beta out-of-frame sequences, the excess sharing between twins was weaker.

These data also featured in a second study, about yellow fever vaccine responses in identical twins.

The sample was PBMCs. This sequence was found in a woman between 18 and 29 years old in good health.

This chain's CDR3 is CASSRAVSEKLFF. In DNA form, the CDR3 reads TGCGCCAGCAGTAGGGCTGTGAGTGAAAAACTGTTTTTT. This chain links TRBV4-1 with TRBJ1-4, with no clear D. The CDR3 spans 13 residues. The V gene lost 6 bases and the J gene lost 7 bases, with 12 bases spanning the gap. Germline V gene lookup returns CDR1 MGHRA and CDR2 YSYEKL.